One and the same sample provided the 12 T cell receptor beta chains below, sequenced in a study of cytomegalovirus exposure and HLA in healthy donors. In the PCR, 60 Vbeta and 13 Jbeta primers were used. Data came from immunoSEQ multiplex PCR; TCRdb stores just in-frame clones and leaves some out. Of 110,000 to 150,000 clones in the sample, around 80% are singletons; the top ten hold about 6.8%. The specimen was PBMCs. These receptor sequences come from a man aged 35-49 years in good health and CMV-seropositive.

The V gene is TRBV27, the J gene TRBJ2-5; 8 bases map to TRBD1. The DNA matches TRBJ2-7 better at its end, which makes the J call doubtful. Germline lookup yields CDR1 MNHEY and CDR2 SMNVEV (reference sequence). This CDR3 has 16 amino acids. The CDR3 loop is CASSTGTGSVGHEQYF. DNA for the CDR3: TGTGCCAGCAGTACAGGGACAGGAAGCGTGGGCCACGAGCAGTACTTC.

This chain joins TRBV5-1 and TRBJ2-1; TRBD2 matches at 7 bases. This CDR3 has 15 amino acids. Germline V gene lookup returns CDR1 SGHRS and CDR2 YFSETQ. The V gene end was trimmed by 4 bases and the J gene end by 3 bases; junction bases not matched to a gene: 7. CDR3 in DNA: TGCGCCAGCAGCCAATCTAGCGGATTCTACAATGAGCAGTTCTTC. As protein: CASSQSSGFYNEQFF.

V and J are TRBV5-6 and TRBJ2-1; a possible D gene is TRBD2 (5 bases). The CDR3 is made up of 16 amino acids. The germline V gene has CDR1 SGHDT and CDR2 YYEEEE. V was pared by 5 bases and J by 5 bases, with 20 bases between. As DNA, the CDR3 is TGTGCCAGCAGTTTTGTCGGACTTATACTTAACAATGAGCAGTTCTTC. The encoded protein is CASSFVGLILNNEQFF.

J is TRBJ1-5 and V is TRBV29-1; 7 nucleotides align to TRBD1. Trimming took 4 bases from V and 4 from J; bases not matched to a gene: 1. This CDR3 has 12 amino acids. The germline CDR1 and CDR2 sequences are SQVTM and ANQGSEA. CDR3 in amino acids: CSVGDRNQPQHF. The CDR3 nucleotides are TGCAGCGTTGGGGACAGAAATCAGCCCCAGCATTTT.

Written as DNA, the CDR3 is TGTGCCAGTAGTATCGCGGCAGGGGAGACCTACGAGCAGTACTTC. It specifies CASSIAAGETYEQYF. The chain has TRBV19 and TRBJ2-7, with a tentative D call TRBD1 (6 bases). Germline V gene sequence: CDR1 LNHDA, CDR2 SQIVND (reference sequence). Trimming removed 3 bases at V and 2 bases at J, with 14 bases between. CDR3 length equals 15 residues.

DNA of the CDR3: TGTGCCAGCGCCACCGCAGGATCTGGCGAGCAGTACTTC. Encoded protein: CASATAGSGEQYF. The chain links TRBV9 to TRBJ2-7; D is ambiguous. The germline gives CDR1 SGDLS, CDR2 YYNGEE. CDR3 length: 13 amino acids. V was shortened by 7 bases and J by 6 bases, with 17 bases between the two germline ends.

This clone has a handful of counts. The chain employs TRBV5-4 and TRBJ2-6; D remains unclear. The CDR3 loop spans 14 amino acids. The germline V gene encodes CDR1 SGHNT and CDR2 YYREEE (reference sequence). V dropped 2 bases and J dropped 0 bases, with 3 bases sitting between them. In DNA, the CDR3 is TGTGCCAGCAGCTTTAGCTCTGGGGCCAACGTCCTGACTTTC. Its translation is CASSFSSGANVLTF.

In DNA, the CDR3 is TGTGCCAGCAGCCAGGGGGGACAGGTTTTCACAGATACGCAGTATTTT. Its protein product is CASSQGGQVFTDTQYF. The rearrangement uses TRBV5-4 and TRBJ2-3, with TRBD1 matching 8 bases. Germline CDR1 SGHNT, CDR2 YYREEE (reference sequence). Trimming at V came to 4 bases and at J to 2 bases, leaving 9 bases not matched to a gene. The CDR3 contains 16 residues.

CDR3 coding DNA: TGTGCCAGTAGAGATCCGGGACAGGGACAAGAGACCCAGTACTTC. Translated: CASRDPGQGQETQYF. The chain is built from TRBV2 and TRBJ2-5, with TRBD1 identical over 9 bases. Losses at the gene ends were 9 bases for V and 2 bases for J; bases not matched to a gene: 10. The CDR3 totals 15 residues. The V gene's germline CDR1 is SNHLY and CDR2 FYNNEI.

The chain has TRBV5-1 and TRBJ2-2; D gene unclear. The germline CDR1 and CDR2 sequences are SGHRS and YFSETQ. Trimming cost V 4 bases and J 0 bases, with 13 bases left between them. CDR3 length equals 16 residues. Here the CDR3 reads CASSLPLLANTGELFF. CDR3 DNA sequence: TGCGCCAGCAGCCTACCGTTGTTAGCGAACACCGGGGAGCTGTTTTTT.

This clone was seen once. The chain joins TRBV7-9 to TRBJ1-2, with 9 positions matching TRBD1. The CDR3 length is 17 residues. Per germline, CDR1 SEHNR and CDR2 FQNEAQ (reference sequence). V lost 6 bases and J lost 6; bases outside the gene matches: 17. The CDR3 DNA is TGTGCCAGCAGTTCCGGTGATGCTGTTACAGGGGGCGATGGCTACACCTTC. Its protein is CASSSGDAVTGGDGYTF.

The chain couples TRBV27 to TRBJ1-2, with 7 bases matching TRBD1. CDR3 length: 13 amino acids. Germline V gives CDR1 MNHEY, CDR2 SMNVEV (reference sequence). After removal of 6 bases from V and 5 bases from J, the junction contained 6 bases not matched to a gene. CDR3 DNA: TGTGCCAGCAGGCGACAGGGATGGTATGGCTACACCTTC. Protein: CASRRQGWYGYTF.